The rows below give T cell receptor beta chains drawn from one sample of a study of T cell responses to AZD1222 COVID-19 vaccine. Generated by immunoSEQ multiplex PCR, the TCRdb table keeps only in-frame clones and is missing some. The sample yields roughly 200,000 clones, roughly 92% seen once. The sample here was peripheral blood, taken on day 0 of AZD1222 vaccination. The receptor set was obtained from an adult in good health. The CDR3 runs from the conserved cysteine through the conserved F or W. D genes are given only for firm matches. Only some rows state a clone size, as once, few, many or a class for expanded clones.

>TRBJ1-5|TRBV5-5|NA|NA
CASSGGDYQPQHF
TGTGCCAGCAGTGGCGGTGACTATCAGCCCCAGCATTTT
>TRBJ1-5|TRBV20-1|NA|NA
CSASWATQGQPQHF
TGCAGTGCTAGTTGGGCCACACAGGGTCAGCCCCAGCATTTT
>TRBJ1-5|TRBV6-5|NA|NA
CASSSTLGNQPQHF
TGTGCCAGCAGTTCGACTTTGGGGAATCAGCCCCAGCATTTT
>TRBJ2-1|TRBV4-1|TRBD2|NA
CASSQGLVAGGPNEQFF
TGCGCCAGCAGCCAAGGCCTAGTAGCGGGGGGCCCCAATGAGCAGTTCTTC
>TRBJ1-4|TRBV9|NA|NA
CASSADGETNEKLFF
TGTGCCAGCAGCGCGGACGGAGAAACTAATGAAAAACTGTTTTTT
>TRBJ1-4|TRBV15|NA|NA
CATSRDQGREKLFF
TGTGCCACCAGCAGAGATCAGGGGAGGGAAAAACTGTTTTTT
>TRBJ1-4|TRBV3-1/TRBV3-2|NA|NA
CASSQRGPNEKLFF
TGTGCCAGCAGCCAAAGAGGACCCAATGAAAAACTGTTTTTT
>TRBJ1-4|TRBV7-2|NA|NA
CASSFGRAGEKLFF
TGTGCCAGCAGCTTTGGCAGGGCGGGTGAAAAACTGTTTTTT
>TRBJ1-6|TRBV19|NA|NA
CASSILTEGYNSPLHF
TGTGCCAGTAGTATCTTAACAGAAGGATATAATTCACCCCTCCACTTT
>TRBJ2-1|TRBV29-1|TRBD2|NA
CSVLISGGVSYNEQFF
TGCAGCGTTCTCATTAGCGGGGGGGTCTCCTACAATGAGCAGTTCTTC
>TRBJ1-5|TRBV11-2|NA|NA
CASSPAGQPNQPQHF
TGTGCCAGCAGCCCTGCAGGACAGCCGAATCAGCCCCAGCATTTT
>TRBJ2-3|TRBV28|TRBD2|NA
CASRGGGASGDTQYF
TGTGCCAGCAGGGGCGGGGGGGCCTCCGGAGATACGCAGTATTTT
>TRBJ2-5|TRBV7-2|NA|NA
CASSLVRGPGETQYF
TGTGCCAGCAGCTTAGTTAGGGGCCCAGGGGAGACCCAGTACTTC
>TRBJ1-1|TRBV28|NA|NA
CATKRMRQFEAFF
TGTGCCACCAAGAGAATGCGACAGTTTGAAGCTTTCTTT
>TRBJ2-7|TRBV6-1|NA|NA
CASSEQVSYEQYF
TGTGCCAGCAGTGAACAGGTATCCTACGAGCAGTACTTC
>TRBJ2-7|TRBV2|TRBD1|NA
CASITGAEQYF
TGTGCCAGCATAACAGGGGCCGAGCAGTACTTC
>TRBJ2-2|TRBV13|NA|NA
CASSLMEGFSGELFF
TGTGCCAGCAGCTTAATGGAGGGCTTCTCCGGGGAGCTGTTTTTT
>TRBJ2-7|TRBV5-6|NA|NA
CASGKQGYEQYF
TGTGCCAGCGGGAAACAGGGCTACGAGCAGTACTTC
>TRBJ1-1|TRBV14|NA|NA
CASSLGRWNTEAFF
TGTGCCAGCAGCCTCGGGAGATGGAACACTGAAGCTTTCTTT
>TRBJ2-3|TRBV29-1|NA|NA
CSVDAGASTDTQYF
TGCAGCGTTGATGCTGGGGCTAGCACAGATACGCAGTATTTT
>TRBJ1-1|TRBV19|TRBD1|NA
CASSMRIRGTGNTEAFF
TGTGCCAGTAGTATGAGGATTCGGGGGACAGGGAACACTGAAGCTTTCTTT
>TRBJ1-6|TRBV5-4|NA|few
CASSSPRVGSPLHF
TGTGCCAGCAGCTCTCCCAGGGTCGGCTCACCCCTCCACTTT
>TRBJ1-1|TRBV5-4|NA|NA
CASTAGGYGNTEAFF
TGTGCCAGCACCGCGGGGGGCTACGGGAACACTGAAGCTTTCTTT
>TRBJ2-2|TRBV6-4|TRBD2|NA
CASRRESGGNTGELFF
TGTGCCAGCAGGAGGGAAAGCGGGGGGAACACCGGGGAGCTGTTTTTT
>TRBJ1-2|TRBV6-5|TRBD1|NA
CASSPGTVYGYTF
TGTGCCAGCAGTCCCGGGACAGTGTATGGCTACACCTTC
>TRBJ1-2|TRBV28|NA|NA
CASSSGLTNYGYTF
TGTGCCAGCAGTTCAGGGTTAACCAACTATGGCTACACCTTC
>TRBJ2-1|TRBV29-1|NA|NA
CSVDVDAEEQFF
TGCAGCGTTGACGTGGACGCTGAGGAGCAGTTCTTC
>TRBJ1-4|TRBV3-1/TRBV3-2|NA|NA
CASSQDPGSNEKLFF
TGTGCCAGCAGCCAAGATCCGGGCAGTAATGAAAAACTGTTTTTT
>TRBJ2-1|TRBV12-3/TRBV12-4|NA|NA
CASSSAGYNEQFF
TGTGCCAGCAGTTCCGCGGGTTACAATGAGCAGTTCTTC
>TRBJ2-7|TRBV6-2/TRBV6-3|NA|NA
CASSYKGTLYEQYF
TGTGCCAGCAGTTATAAGGGGACACTCTACGAGCAGTACTTC
>TRBJ1-5|TRBV18|TRBD1|NA
CASSPEGTGNGQPQHF
TGTGCCAGCTCACCTGAGGGGACAGGGAATGGTCAGCCCCAGCATTTT
>TRBJ2-2|TRBV24-1|NA|NA
CATNSGPANTGELFF
TGTGCCACCAATTCCGGGCCCGCGAACACCGGGGAGCTGTTTTTT